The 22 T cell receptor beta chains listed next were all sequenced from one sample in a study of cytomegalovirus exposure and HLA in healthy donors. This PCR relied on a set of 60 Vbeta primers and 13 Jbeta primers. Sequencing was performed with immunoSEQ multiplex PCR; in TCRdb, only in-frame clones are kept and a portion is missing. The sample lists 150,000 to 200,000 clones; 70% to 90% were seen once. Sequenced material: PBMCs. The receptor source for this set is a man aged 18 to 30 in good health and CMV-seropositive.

CDR3 nucleotides: TGTGCCAGCAGCTTGGTCCGGGACAGGAGCACAGATACGCAGTATTTT. Residues: CASSLVRDRSTDTQYF. The chain has TRBV5-6 and TRBJ2-3, with 8 nucleotides matching TRBD1. Germline loops: CDR1 SGHDT, CDR2 YYEEEE. The trim removed 0 bases at V and 0 bases at J, leaving 3 bases unmatched. This CDR3 comprises 16 residues. The whole variable domain, filled in from reference TRBV5-6 and TRBJ2-3, reads DAGVTQSPTHLIKTRGQQVTLRCSPKSGHDTVSWYQQALGQGPQFIFQYYEEEERQRGNFPDRFSGHQFPNYSSELNVNALLLGDSALYLCASSLVRDRSTDTQYFGPGTRLTVL.

The CDR3 spells CASSLGGSSPLHF. Here the CDR3 DNA reads TGTGCCAGCAGCTTAGGTGGCAGTTCACCCCTCCACTTT. The rearrangement joins TRBV7-2 to TRBJ1-6; D is ambiguous. Germline V lookup: CDR1 SGHTA, CDR2 FQGNSA. V lost 1 base to trimming and J lost 9 bases, with 7 bases between them. CDR3 length: 13 residues.

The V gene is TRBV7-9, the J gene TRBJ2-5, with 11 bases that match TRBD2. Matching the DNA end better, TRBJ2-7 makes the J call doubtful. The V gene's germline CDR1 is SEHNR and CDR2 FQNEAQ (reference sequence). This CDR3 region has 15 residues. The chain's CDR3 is CASSRTSGRLYEQYF. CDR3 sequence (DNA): TGTGCCAGCTCCCGCACTAGCGGGAGACTTTACGAGCAGTACTTC.

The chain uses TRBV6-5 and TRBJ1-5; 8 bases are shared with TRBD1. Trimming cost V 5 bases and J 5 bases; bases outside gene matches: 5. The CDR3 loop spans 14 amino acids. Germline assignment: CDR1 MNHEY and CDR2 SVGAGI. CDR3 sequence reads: CASSLTGGDQPQHF. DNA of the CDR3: TGTGCCAGCAGTCTCACAGGGGGGGATCAGCCCCAGCATTTT.

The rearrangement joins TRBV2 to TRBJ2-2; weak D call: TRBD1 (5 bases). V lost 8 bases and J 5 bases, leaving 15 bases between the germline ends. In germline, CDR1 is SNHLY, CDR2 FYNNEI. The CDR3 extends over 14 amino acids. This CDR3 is CASRQSFVTGELFF. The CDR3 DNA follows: TGTGCCAGCCGACAGTCTTTTGTAACCGGGGAGCTGTTTTTT.

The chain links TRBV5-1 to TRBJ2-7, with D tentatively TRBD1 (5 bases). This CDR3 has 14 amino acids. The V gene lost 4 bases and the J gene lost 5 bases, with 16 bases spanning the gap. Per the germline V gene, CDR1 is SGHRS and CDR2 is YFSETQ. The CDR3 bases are TGCGCCAGCAGCATTGGACACCTAGGGAACGAGCAGTACTTC. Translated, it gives CASSIGHLGNEQYF. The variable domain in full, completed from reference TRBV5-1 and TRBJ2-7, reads KAGVTQTPRYLIKTRGQQVTLSCSPISGHRSVSWYQQTPGQGLQFLFEYFSETQRNKGNFPGRFSGRQFSNSRSEMNVSTLELGDSALYLCASSIGHLGNEQYFGPGTRLTVT.

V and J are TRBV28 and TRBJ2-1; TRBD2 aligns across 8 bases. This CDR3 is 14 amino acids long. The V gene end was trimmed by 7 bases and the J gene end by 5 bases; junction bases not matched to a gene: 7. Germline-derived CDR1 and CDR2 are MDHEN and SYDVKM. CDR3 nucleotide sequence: TGTGCCAGCAAGGGGCGGGGGGCCCACAATGAGCAGTTCTTC. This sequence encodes CASKGRGAHNEQFF.

In nucleotides, the CDR3 is TGCGCCAGCAGCATTACTAGCGGGACAGCCTCAACTTATGAGCAGTTCTTC. This translates into CASSITSGTASTYEQFF. This chain joins TRBV4-1 and TRBJ2-1, with 10 bases identical to TRBD2. Germline V gene data show CDR1 as MGHRA and CDR2 as YSYEKL. The CDR3 loop spans 17 amino acids. The V segment lost 5 bases and the J segment 8 bases; nucleotides outside the gene matches: 15.

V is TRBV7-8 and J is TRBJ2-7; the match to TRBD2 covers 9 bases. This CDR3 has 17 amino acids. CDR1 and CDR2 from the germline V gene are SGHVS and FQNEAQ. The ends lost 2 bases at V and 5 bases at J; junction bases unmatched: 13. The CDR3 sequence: CASSLLLSRGGLHEQYF. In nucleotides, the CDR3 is TGTGCCAGCAGCTTACTCCTTTCGCGGGGGGGCCTCCACGAGCAGTACTTC.

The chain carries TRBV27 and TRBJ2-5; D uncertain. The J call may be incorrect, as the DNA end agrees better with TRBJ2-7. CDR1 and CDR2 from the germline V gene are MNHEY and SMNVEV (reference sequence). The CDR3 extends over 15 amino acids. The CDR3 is CASSLSPGGHYEQYF. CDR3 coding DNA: TGTGCCAGCAGTTTATCCCCTGGTGGCCACTACGAGCAGTACTTC.

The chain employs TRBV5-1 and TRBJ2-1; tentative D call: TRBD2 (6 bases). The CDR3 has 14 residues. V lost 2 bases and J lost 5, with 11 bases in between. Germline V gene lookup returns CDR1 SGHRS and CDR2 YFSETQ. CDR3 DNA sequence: TGCGCCAGCAGCTTATTGCCTAGCGACAATGAGCAGTTCTTC. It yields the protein CASSLLPSDNEQFF.

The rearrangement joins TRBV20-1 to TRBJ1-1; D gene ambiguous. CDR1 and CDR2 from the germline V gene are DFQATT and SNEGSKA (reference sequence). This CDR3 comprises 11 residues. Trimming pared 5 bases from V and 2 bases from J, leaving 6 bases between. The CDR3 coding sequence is TGCAGTGCTCCCCTCAACACTGAAGCTTTCTTT. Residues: CSAPLNTEAFF.

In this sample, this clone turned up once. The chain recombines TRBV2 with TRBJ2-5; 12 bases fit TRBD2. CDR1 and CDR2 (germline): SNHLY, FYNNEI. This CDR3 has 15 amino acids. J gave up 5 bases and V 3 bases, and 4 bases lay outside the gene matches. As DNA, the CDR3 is TGTGCCAGCAGTGAGACTAGCGGGGGAGGGGAGACCCAGTACTTC. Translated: CASSETSGGGETQYF.

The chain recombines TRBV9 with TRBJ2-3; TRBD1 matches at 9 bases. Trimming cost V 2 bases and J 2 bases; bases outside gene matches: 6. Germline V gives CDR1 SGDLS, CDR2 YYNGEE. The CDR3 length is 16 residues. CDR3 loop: CASSVVTGGYTDTQYF. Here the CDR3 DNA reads TGTGCCAGCAGCGTTGTAACAGGGGGCTACACAGATACGCAGTATTTT.

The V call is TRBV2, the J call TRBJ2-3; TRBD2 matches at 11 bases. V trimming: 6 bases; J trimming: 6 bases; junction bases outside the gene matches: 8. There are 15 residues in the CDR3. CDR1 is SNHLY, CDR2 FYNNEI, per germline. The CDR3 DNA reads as TGTGCCAGCAGCATTAGCGGGGGGGCCTCGGATACGCAGTATTTT. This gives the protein CASSISGGASDTQYF.

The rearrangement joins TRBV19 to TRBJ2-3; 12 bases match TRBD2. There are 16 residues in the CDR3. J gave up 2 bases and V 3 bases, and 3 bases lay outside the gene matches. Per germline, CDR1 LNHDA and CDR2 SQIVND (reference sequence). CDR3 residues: CASSIGLAGITDTQYF. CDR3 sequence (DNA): TGTGCCAGTAGTATCGGACTAGCGGGGATCACAGATACGCAGTATTTT.

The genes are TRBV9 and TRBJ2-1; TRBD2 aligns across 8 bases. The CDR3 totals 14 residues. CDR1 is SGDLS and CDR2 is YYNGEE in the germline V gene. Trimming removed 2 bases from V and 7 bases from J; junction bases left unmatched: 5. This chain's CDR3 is CASSVSGVGNEQFF. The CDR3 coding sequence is TGTGCCAGCAGCGTTAGCGGGGTTGGTAATGAGCAGTTCTTC.

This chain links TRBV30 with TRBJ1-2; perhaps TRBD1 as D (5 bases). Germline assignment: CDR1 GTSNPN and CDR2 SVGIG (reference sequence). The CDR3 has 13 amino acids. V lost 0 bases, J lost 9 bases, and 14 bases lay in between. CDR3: CAWSVGSGSRYTF. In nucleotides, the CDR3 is TGTGCCTGGAGTGTAGGGTCAGGGTCCCGCTACACCTTC.

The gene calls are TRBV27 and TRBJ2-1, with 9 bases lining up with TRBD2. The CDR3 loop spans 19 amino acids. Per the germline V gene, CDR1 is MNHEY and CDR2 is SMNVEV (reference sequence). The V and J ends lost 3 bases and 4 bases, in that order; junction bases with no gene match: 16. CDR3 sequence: CASSLGRAAGGPGYNEQFF. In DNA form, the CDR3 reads TGTGCCAGCAGTTTGGGGCGCGCGGCGGGGGGGCCGGGGTACAATGAGCAGTTCTTC.

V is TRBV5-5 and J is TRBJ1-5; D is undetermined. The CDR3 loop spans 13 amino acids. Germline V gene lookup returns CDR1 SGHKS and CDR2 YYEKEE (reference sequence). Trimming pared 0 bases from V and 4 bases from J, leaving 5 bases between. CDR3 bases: TGTGCCAGCAGCTTGGGTAGTAATCAGCCCCAGCATTTT. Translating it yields CASSLGSNQPQHF.

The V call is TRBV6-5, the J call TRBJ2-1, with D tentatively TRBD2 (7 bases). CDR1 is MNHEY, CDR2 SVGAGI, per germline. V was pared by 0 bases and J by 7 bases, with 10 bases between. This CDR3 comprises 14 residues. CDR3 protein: CASSYSGGGNEQFF. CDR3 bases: TGTGCCAGCAGTTACTCGGGAGGGGGGAATGAGCAGTTCTTC.

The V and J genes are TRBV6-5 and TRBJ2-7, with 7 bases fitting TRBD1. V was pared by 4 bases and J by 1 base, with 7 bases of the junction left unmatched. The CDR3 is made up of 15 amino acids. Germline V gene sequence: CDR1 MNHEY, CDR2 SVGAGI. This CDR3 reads CASSLFEGASYEQYF. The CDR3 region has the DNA TGTGCCAGCAGTTTATTCGAGGGGGCGTCCTACGAGCAGTACTTC.